This note documents a single T cell receptor beta chain sequence. CDR3 length equals 14 residues. Looked up from germline, CDR1 is LNHNV and CDR2 is YYDKDF (reference sequence). V was shortened by 8 bases and J by 1 base, with 13 bases between the two germline ends. This sample was taken from a study of blood T cell repertoires in COVID-19. Turning to the study itself: Samples came from the United States, Italy and Spain, spanning acute and convalescent COVID-19. T cells, B-cell-depleted T cells, or PBMCs supplied cDNA or gDNA.

How the authors handled the data: Reference gene primer amplification yielded estimated nucleated cell counts. Sequenced by immunoSEQ multiplex PCR; TCRdb stores in-frame clones only, minus some. The D gene and trimming were derived from the DNA, and the V and J assignments and clone size from that table. This table has approximately 60,000 clones, 82% appearing once. The sequenced material came from peripheral blood. The receptor was derived from a woman aged 60-75 years with acute or convalescent COVID-19. The V call is TRBV15, the J call TRBJ2-3; tentative D call: TRBD2 (6 bases). CDR3 residues: CATSGVLGTDTQYF. The CDR3, as DNA: TGTGCCACCTCGGGAGTCCTTGGCACAGATACGCAGTATTTT.